This TCR beta chain comes out of a study of cytomegalovirus exposure and HLA in healthy donors. General study findings and limits: Among TCR sequences, most were rare, though some public TCRs appeared in many donors. A few of the chains that were CMV-associated were confirmed in vitro to be specific for CMV antigens. Among TCR beta chains, those listed as cytomegalovirus-associated numbered over 150.

TCRdb keeps only in-frame clones here, not all; method: immunoSEQ multiplex PCR. The sample has more than 55,000 clones; 89% are singletons. As for this clone: As yet, its antigen is unknown.

The donors were part of the approximately 120-subject validation cohort, which stood apart from the approximately 700-subject first cohort. Germline-derived CDR1 and CDR2 are GTSNPN and SVGIG (reference sequence). Trimming took 4 bases from V and 2 from J; bases not matched to a gene: 3. The CDR3 length is 13 residues. Material: PBMCs. The clonotype was recovered from a woman under 30 in good health and CMV-seronegative. The gene calls are TRBV30 and TRBJ2-3; 7 bases fit TRBD2. This chain's CDR3 is CAWTERDTDTQYF. The CDR3, as DNA: TGTGCCTGGACAGAGCGGGACACAGATACGCAGTATTTT.